Following are 12 T cell receptor beta chains from one sample sequenced in a study of T cell responses to AZD1222 COVID-19 vaccine. Profiled with immunoSEQ multiplex PCR; TCRdb holds only in-frame clones, not every one. The sample lists about 100,000 clones, around 94% occurring once. Sequencing was performed on peripheral blood, taken on day 0 of AZD1222 vaccination. The receptor set was obtained from an adult in good health.

The genes are TRBV7-2 and TRBJ1-2; D not resolved. Between the trimmed V and J ends, which lost 1 base and 6 bases, there was a span of 9 bases. Germline V gives CDR1 SGHTA, CDR2 FQGNSA. This CDR3 is 13 amino acids long. The CDR3 is CASSLEVRNGYTF. In nucleotides, the CDR3 is TGTGCCAGCAGCTTAGAAGTGCGTAATGGCTACACCTTC.

The rearrangement joins TRBV5-6 to TRBJ1-5; D is unclear. The CDR3 runs 14 residues. The V end lost 4 bases, the J end lost 6 bases, and 14 bases lay between the germline ends. The germline CDR1 and CDR2 sequences are SGHDT and YYEEEE. CDR3 sequence (DNA): TGTGCCAGCAGCGGAGGCCTTCCAGGTCAGCCCCAGCATTTT. Its protein product is CASSGGLPGQPQHF.

The chain is built from TRBV6-2 or TRBV6-3 and TRBJ2-3; D may be TRBD2 (6 bases). V was trimmed by 6 bases and J by 4 bases, leaving 14 bases between them. Germline CDR1 is MNHEY and CDR2 is SVGEGT. This CDR3 spans 14 amino acids. The CDR3 nucleotides are TGTGCCAGCAGCCGTCAAGGCGGGGCAGATACGCAGTATTTT. Encoded protein: CASSRQGGADTQYF.

The gene calls are TRBV7-8 and TRBJ2-5, with 7 bases matching TRBD1. The CDR3 contains 16 residues. Germline trimming cut 0 bases from V and 8 bases from J; bases unmatched to any gene: 12. CDR1 and CDR2 from the germline V gene are SGHVS and FQNEAQ. The CDR3 DNA follows: TGTGCCAGCAGCTTAGCGAGGTGGCGGACAGGCCGAACCCAGTACTTC. This gives the protein CASSLARWRTGRTQYF.

This clone was seen a single time. This sequence joins TRBV7-3 and TRBJ2-3; D is possibly TRBD2 (6 bases). Germline CDR1 reads SGHTA; CDR2 reads FQGTGA. Trimming took off 4 bases at V and 3 bases at J, with 20 bases between the two ends. CDR3 length equals 17 residues. DNA of the CDR3: TGTGCCAGCAGCTCAGTCGGTTCCGGGAGCTTAACAGATACGCAGTATTTT. It yields the protein CASSSVGSGSLTDTQYF.

The chain employs TRBV27 and TRBJ1-1; the D gene is possibly TRBD1 (5 bases). The CDR3 extends over 16 amino acids. Germline lookup yields CDR1 MNHEY and CDR2 SMNVEV (reference sequence). V lost 0 bases, J lost 4 bases, and 15 bases lay in between. CDR3 sequence (DNA): TGTGCCAGCAGTTTATCGAGACGGCCAGGGTTCACTGAAGCTTTCTTT. Its protein product is CASSLSRRPGFTEAFF.

This chain links TRBV21-1 with TRBJ2-7; the table's D call TRBD2 went unverified against the DNA. TRBV21-1 is a listed pseudogene. The CDR3 is 16 residues long. The CDR3 loop reads CASSKKRGLAGYEQYF. Written as DNA, the CDR3 is TGTGCCAGCAGCAAAAAACGAGGACTAGCGGGCTACGAGCAGTACTTC.

The chain combines TRBV5-1 with TRBJ1-4; D uncertain. The CDR3 totals 14 residues. Germline lookup yields CDR1 SGHRS and CDR2 YFSETQ. Trimming shortened V by 1 base and J by 8 bases, and 12 bases separated the two germline ends. The CDR3 coding sequence is TGCGCCAGCAGCTTGATGCCGGGGAACGAAAAACTGTTTTTT. Translation gives CASSLMPGNEKLFF.

A remark on this clone: The junction differs from germline at one of its ends, possibly a read error. The J gene is TRBJ2-1, the V gene TRBV4-3, with no clear D. CDR3 size: 14 residues. CDR1 is LGHNA and CDR2 is YSLEER in the germline V gene. CDR3 loop: CASSQDLASNAQFF. CDR3 nucleotide sequence: TGCGCCAGCAGCCAAGATCTGGCGTCAAATGCGCAGTTCTTC.

CDR3 DNA sequence: TGTGCCAGCAACAGGGGGTCGGGAGAGACCCAGTACTTC. Encoded protein: CASNRGSGETQYF. The V gene is TRBV5-8, the J gene TRBJ2-5, with 8 bases matching TRBD1. Losses at the gene ends were 6 bases for V and 4 bases for J; bases not matched to a gene: 5. There are 13 residues in the CDR3. Germline V gene lookup returns CDR1 SGHTS and CDR2 YDEGEE. Together with reference TRBV5-8 and TRBJ2-5, the CDR3 gives the full variable domain: EAGVTQSPTHLIKTRGQQATLRCSPISGHTSVYWYQQALGLGLQFLLWYDEGEERNRGNFPPRFSGRQFPNYSSELNVNALELEDSALYLCASNRGSGETQYFGPGTRLLVL.

The chain recombines TRBV9 with TRBJ2-3; 7 bases line up with TRBD2. The V segment lost 0 bases and the J segment 1 base; nucleotides outside the gene matches: 5. From germline, CDR1 is SGDLS and CDR2 YYNGEE. The CDR3 contains 16 residues. Here the CDR3 DNA reads TGTGCCAGCAGCGTAGGGGGGGGAAGTGGCACAGATACGCAGTATTTT. Translated: CASSVGGGSGTDTQYF.

The chain joins TRBV19 to TRBJ1-4; D is unclear. Germline V gene sequence: CDR1 LNHDA, CDR2 SQIVND (reference sequence). The CDR3 extends over 11 amino acids. V lost 4 bases, J lost 8 bases, and 5 bases lay in between. The CDR3 loop reads CASSTREKLFF. Written as DNA, the CDR3 is TGTGCCAGTAGTACTCGCGAAAAACTGTTTTTT.